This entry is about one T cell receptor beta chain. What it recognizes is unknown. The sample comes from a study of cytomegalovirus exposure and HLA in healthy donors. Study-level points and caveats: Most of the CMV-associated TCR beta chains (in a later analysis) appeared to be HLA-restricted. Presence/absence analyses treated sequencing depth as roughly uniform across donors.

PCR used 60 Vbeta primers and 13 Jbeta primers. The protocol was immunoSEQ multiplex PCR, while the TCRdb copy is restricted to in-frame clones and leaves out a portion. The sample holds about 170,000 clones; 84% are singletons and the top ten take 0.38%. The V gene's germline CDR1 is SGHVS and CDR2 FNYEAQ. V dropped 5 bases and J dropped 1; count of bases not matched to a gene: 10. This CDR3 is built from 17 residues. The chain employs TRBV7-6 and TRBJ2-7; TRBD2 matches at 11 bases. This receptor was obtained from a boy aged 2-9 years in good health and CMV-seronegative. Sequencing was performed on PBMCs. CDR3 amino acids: CASSQGASGRISYEQYF. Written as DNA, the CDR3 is TGTGCCAGCAGCCAGGGGGCTAGCGGGAGGATATCCTACGAGCAGTACTTC.